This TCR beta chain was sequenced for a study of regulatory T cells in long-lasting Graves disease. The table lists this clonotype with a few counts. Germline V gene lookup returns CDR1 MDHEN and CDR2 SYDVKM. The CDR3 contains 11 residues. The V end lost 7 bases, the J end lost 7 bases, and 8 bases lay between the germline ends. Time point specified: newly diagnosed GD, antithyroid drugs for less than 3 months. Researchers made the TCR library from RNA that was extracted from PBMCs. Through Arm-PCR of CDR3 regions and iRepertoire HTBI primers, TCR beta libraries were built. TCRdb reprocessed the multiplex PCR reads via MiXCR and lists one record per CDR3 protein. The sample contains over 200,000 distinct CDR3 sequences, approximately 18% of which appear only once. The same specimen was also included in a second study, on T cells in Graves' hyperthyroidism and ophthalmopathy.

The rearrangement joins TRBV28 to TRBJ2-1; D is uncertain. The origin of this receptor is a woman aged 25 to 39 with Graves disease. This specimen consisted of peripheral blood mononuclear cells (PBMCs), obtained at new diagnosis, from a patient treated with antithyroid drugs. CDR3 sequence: CASIYGNEQFF. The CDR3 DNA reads TGTGCCAGCATTTATGGTAATGAGCAGTTCTTC. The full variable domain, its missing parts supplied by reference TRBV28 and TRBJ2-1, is DVKVTQSSRYLVKRTGEKVFLECVQDMDHENMFWYRQDPGLGLRLIYFSYDVKMKEKGDIPEGYSVSREKKERFSLILESASTNQTSMYLCASIYGNEQFFGPGTRLTVL.